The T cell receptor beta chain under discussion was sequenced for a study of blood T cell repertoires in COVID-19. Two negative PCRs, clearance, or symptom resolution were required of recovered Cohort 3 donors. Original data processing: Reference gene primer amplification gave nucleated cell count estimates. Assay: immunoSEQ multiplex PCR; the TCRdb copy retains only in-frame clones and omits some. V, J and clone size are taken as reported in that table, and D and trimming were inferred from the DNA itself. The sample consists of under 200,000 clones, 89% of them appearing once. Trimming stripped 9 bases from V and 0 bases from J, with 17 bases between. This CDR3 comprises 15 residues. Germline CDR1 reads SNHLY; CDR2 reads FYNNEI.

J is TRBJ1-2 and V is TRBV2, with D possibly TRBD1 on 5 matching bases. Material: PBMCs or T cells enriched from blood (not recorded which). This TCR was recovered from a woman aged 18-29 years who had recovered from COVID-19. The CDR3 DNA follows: TGTGCCAGTTCACTACAGGCGTCGACTAACTATGGCTACACCTTC. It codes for CASSLQASTNYGYTF. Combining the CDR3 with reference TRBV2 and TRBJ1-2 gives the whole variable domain EPEVTQTPSHQVTQMGQEVILRCVPISNHLYFYWYRQILGQKVEFLVSFYNNEISEKSEIFDDQFSVERPDGSNFTLKIRSTKLEDSAMYFCASSLQASTNYGYTFGSGTRLTVV.